This TCR beta chain was sequenced during a study of T cells after yellow fever vaccination. Study-wide results and caveats: A minor fraction of clonotypes spanned both CD4 and CD8 compartments. Repertoires obtained by FACS sorting could include abundant clonotypes that entered as contaminants from the bulk population. The secondary response peaked faster, at day 5 versus 15, but was weaker.

Researchers made TCR cDNA using 5'RACE template switching, and this step added a universal primer site and UMIs. Each CDR3 protein is one row after TCRdb ran MiXCR on the 5' RACE reads. Among some 320,000 distinct CDR3 sequences, 9.5% to 12% were seen once, and the ten largest hold about 3.3%. In regard to this clonotype: Its antigen is not identified.

Trimming cost V 8 bases and J 7 bases, with 8 bases left between them. Germline V lookup: CDR1 SGHTA, CDR2 FQGNSA. The CDR3 consists of 10 residues. The material was CD4+ T cells sorted from PBMCs, obtained 45 days after the yellow fever booster vaccination. This sequence joins TRBV7-2 and TRBJ1-1; the D is unclear. This TCR was recovered from a man younger than 35 who received the YFV17D yellow fever vaccine. The CDR3 spells CASLSYEAFF. CDR3 sequence (DNA): TGTGCCAGCCTCTCCTATGAAGCTTTCTTT.